A single sample is the source of the 5 T cell receptor beta chains below, sequenced in a study of shared clonotypes between healthy human individuals. Profiling relied on immunoSEQ multiplex PCR, and the TCRdb table lists in-frame clones only, not all of them. The sample has more than 550,000 clones, around 70% seen once. The sequencing sample was made of memory CD4+ T cells sorted from blood. As for subset: CD45RA-negative fraction. The receptors originated from a woman younger than 45 in good health.

This clone has at least ten counts. The rearrangement uses TRBV7-9 and TRBJ2-1; 11 positions agree with TRBD2. The CDR3 runs 15 residues. Germline V lookup: CDR1 SEHNR, CDR2 FQNEAQ (reference sequence). V lost 7 bases, J lost 5 bases, and 7 bases stayed unmatched. CDR3 nucleotides: TGTGCCAGCACGTCGACTAGCGGGATCGACAATGAGCAGTTCTTC. Translated: CASTSTSGIDNEQFF.

This clone was picked up many times. This chain connects TRBV2 to TRBJ1-3; D is possibly TRBD1 (5 bases). The length of the CDR3 is 17 residues. Trimming left V 7 bases short and J 0 bases short, with 19 bases between. Per the germline V gene, CDR1 is SNHLY and CDR2 is FYNNEI. Written as DNA, the CDR3 is TGTGCCAGCATGGTCAGAGGACACTATATCTCTGGAAACACCATATATTTT. It codes for CASMVRGHYISGNTIYF.

The genes are TRBV7-3 and TRBJ1-3, with 7 positions matching TRBD1. Germline loops: CDR1 SGHTA, CDR2 FQGTGA. The CDR3 has 16 residues. The V segment lost 5 bases and the J segment 1 base; nucleotides outside the gene matches: 8. The CDR3 protein is CASSQLGTASGNTIYF. CDR3 DNA sequence: TGTGCCAGCAGCCAACTGGGGACAGCGTCTGGAAACACCATATATTTT. The full variable domain, with the rest looked up from reference TRBV7-3 and TRBJ1-3, is GAGVSQTPSNKVTEKGKYVELRCDPISGHTALYWYRQSLGQGPEFLIYFQGTGAADDSGLPNDRFFAVRPEGSVSTLKIQRTERGDSAVYLCASSQLGTASGNTIYFGEGSWLTVV.

The genes are TRBV6-5 and TRBJ2-7, with D perhaps matching TRBD1 (6 bases). This CDR3 is 15 amino acids long. V shed 3 bases and J shed 2 bases, with 14 bases lying between them. CDR1 and CDR2 from the germline V gene are MNHEY and SVGAGI. CDR3 sequence: CASSYLAGVTYEQYF. CDR3 DNA sequence: TGTGCCAGCAGTTATCTGGCAGGGGTGACCTACGAGCAGTACTTC.

In DNA form, the CDR3 reads TGTGCCAGCAGCCGGGGACTAGCGGGAGAACGGGATACGCAGTATTTT. It translates to CASSRGLAGERDTQYF. The chain links TRBV28 to TRBJ2-3, with 14 bases lining up with TRBD2. Germline loops: CDR1 MDHEN, CDR2 SYDVKM. There are 16 residues in the CDR3. The trim removed 6 bases at V and 6 bases at J, leaving 8 bases unmatched.